This TCR beta chain was captured by sequencing in a study of cytomegalovirus exposure and HLA in healthy donors. V shed 6 bases and J shed 4 bases, with 13 bases lying between them. Germline-derived CDR1 and CDR2 are MNHNS and SASEGT. The CDR3 runs to 13 residues. Note on this clone: The antigen is unknown.

Findings and caveats of the study: Later analysis showed most CMV-associated TCR beta chains appearing HLA-restricted.

Vbeta (60) and Jbeta (13) primers were used in the PCR. Produced via immunoSEQ multiplex PCR; TCRdb's table is partial and in-frame only. The sample lists 150,000 to 200,000 clones; approximately 78% were seen once. The TCR was taken from a woman under 30 in good health and CMV-seronegative. The J gene is TRBJ2-7, the V gene TRBV6-1; D perhaps matches TRBD2 (5 bases). The source material was PBMCs. The DNA for the CDR3 is TGTGCCAGCAGAGGAGCGGTGGGGTACGAGCAGTACTTC. This translates into CASRGAVGYEQYF.